A single sample is the source of the 17 T cell receptor beta chains below, sequenced in a study of T cells in Graves' hyperthyroidism and ophthalmopathy. TCR beta CDR3 sequences were amplified from RNA transcripts. TCR CDR3 underwent first-round RT-PCR with the HTBI primer set. MiXCR, run by TCRdb on the multiplex PCR reads, gives a single entry per CDR3 protein. The sample shows 800,000 or so distinct CDR3 sequences, 35% to 45% of them seen only once. Specimen: blood. The receptors were gathered from a man aged 18 to 29 with Graves' hyperthyroidism.

There are many counts of this clonotype. The chain carries TRBV7-2 and TRBJ1-2; 7 nucleotides align to TRBD1. The CDR3 runs to 12 residues. Trimming at V came to 5 bases and at J to 7 bases, leaving 4 bases not matched to a gene. CDR1 and CDR2 (germline): SGHTA, FQGNSA. Here the CDR3 reads CASSLTGVGYTF. The CDR3 bases are TGTGCCAGCAGCCTTACAGGGGTTGGCTACACCTTC.

This rearrangement joins TRBV29-1 to TRBJ1-1; D might be TRBD1 (5 bases). The V gene's germline CDR1 is SQVTM and CDR2 ANQGSEA. The CDR3 consists of 11 residues. V was shortened by 8 bases and J by 9 bases, with 16 bases between the two germline ends. This CDR3 is CSIEDGGKAFF. The CDR3 DNA reads TGCAGCATCGAAGATGGGGGGAAAGCTTTCTTT.

The V and J genes are TRBV6-4 and TRBJ2-7, with no clear D. The J call could be wrong; TRBJ2-1 is a better fit for the DNA end. The CDR3 is made up of 15 amino acids. Germline CDR1 is MRHNA and CDR2 is SNTAGT. This CDR3 is CASSGSTDGYNEQFF. Written as DNA, the CDR3 is TGTGCCAGCAGTGGCTCGACCGACGGTTACAATGAGCAGTTCTTC.

This clonotype was detected many times. The chain has TRBV6-5 and TRBJ1-1; 10 bases line up with TRBD1. Per germline, CDR1 MNHEY and CDR2 SVGAGI. The CDR3 is 17 amino acids. J gave up 1 base and V 5 bases, and 10 bases lay outside the gene matches. The CDR3 DNA sequence: TGTGCCAGCAGTCCCCGGGACAGGGGTCGGAGGAACACTGAAGCTTTCTTT. Its translation: CASSPRDRGRRNTEAFF.

The table lists this clonotype with a few counts. The V call is TRBV20-1, the J call TRBJ2-7; tentatively, D is TRBD2 (5 bases). This CDR3 has 14 amino acids. V was trimmed by 3 bases and J by 3 bases, leaving 15 bases between them. The V gene's germline CDR1 is DFQATT and CDR2 SNEGSKA (reference sequence). The CDR3: CSASATSALYEQYF. The CDR3 DNA reads as TGCAGTGCTAGTGCAACTAGTGCTCTCTACGAGCAGTACTTC.

This clonotype was detected many times. V and J are TRBV25-1 and TRBJ1-1; D not certain. Germline CDR1 is MGHDK and CDR2 is SYGVNS. The V end was cut by 3 bases, the J end by 2 bases, with 16 bases between. The CDR3 contains 16 residues. The CDR3 nucleotides read TGTGCCAGCAGTGATCGGGGTTCCCTGGGTAACACTGAAGCTTTCTTT. This codes for CASSDRGSLGNTEAFF.

The gene calls are TRBV5-6 and TRBJ2-5, with 13 bases fitting TRBD2. V shed 4 bases, J shed 6 bases, and the junction held 6 bases outside the gene matches. The CDR3 has 15 amino acids. The V gene's germline CDR1 is SGHDT and CDR2 YYEEEE. CDR3 DNA: TGTGCCAGCAGCCCCCGGACTAGCGGGAGACAGACCCAGTACTTC. Translation gives CASSPRTSGRQTQYF. Using reference TRBV5-6 and TRBJ2-5 for the parts outside the CDR3, the full variable domain is DAGVTQSPTHLIKTRGQQVTLRCSPKSGHDTVSWYQQALGQGPQFIFQYYEEEERQRGNFPDRFSGHQFPNYSSELNVNALLLGDSALYLCASSPRTSGRQTQYFGPGTRLLVL.

This clonotype was detected many times. The rearrangement links TRBV2 to TRBJ1-2; D might be TRBD1 (6 bases). The ends were cut back, 10 bases at V and 4 bases at J, with 10 bases in the middle. Germline V lookup: CDR1 SNHLY, CDR2 FYNNEI. This CDR3 spans 11 amino acids. This CDR3 reads CATGTSYGYTF. In nucleotides, the CDR3 is TGTGCCACCGGGACATCCTATGGCTACACCTTC.

This chain links TRBV29-1 with TRBJ2-3; 11 bases are shared with TRBD2. J lost 0 bases, V lost 1 base, and 6 bases had no gene match. The CDR3 contains 17 residues. The germline V gene has CDR1 SQVTM and CDR2 ANQGSEA. Here the CDR3 DNA reads TGCAGCGTTGAAGGAGGGACTAGCGGAGTTAGCACAGATACGCAGTATTTT. It encodes CSVEGGTSGVSTDTQYF.

The chain combines TRBV10-3 with TRBJ1-5; TRBD1 might be the D (5 bases). Deletions cut 10 bases from V and 8 bases from J, with 27 bases between. Germline CDR1 reads ENHRY; CDR2 reads SYGVKD. This CDR3 comprises 16 residues. As DNA, the CDR3 is TGTGCCAGCAGCCCGTTGGACACTTGGATTAGAGAGCCCCAGCATTTT. Translation gives CASSPLDTWIREPQHF.

This clonotype was seen repeatedly, ten times or more. The CDR3 DNA sequence: TGTGCCAGCAGCCCAAGACACAGTAGCAATCAGCCCCAGCATTTT. It codes for CASSPRHSSNQPQHF. J is TRBJ1-5 and V is TRBV7-8; D gene uncertain. The CDR3 contains 15 residues. V lost 5 bases, J lost 0 bases, and 11 bases lay in between. Per germline, CDR1 SGHVS and CDR2 FQNEAQ.

This clonotype was picked up many times. The chain is built from TRBV7-8 and TRBJ1-2; the match to TRBD1 covers 7 bases. The CDR3 spans 13 residues. CDR1 is SGHVS, CDR2 FQNEAQ, per germline. V shed 4 bases, J shed 9 bases, and the junction held 8 bases outside the gene matches. The CDR3 DNA sequence: TGTGCCAGCAGCTCGGACAGGATCGAGCGCTACACCTTC. Its translation is CASSSDRIERYTF. Full variable domain (remainder filled in from reference TRBV7-8 and TRBJ1-2): GAGVSQSPRYKVAKRGQDVALRCDPISGHVSLFWYQQALGQGPEFLTYFQNEAQLDKSGLPSDRFFAERPEGSVSTLKIQRTQQEDSAVYLCASSSDRIERYTFGSGTRLTVV.

The rearrangement joins TRBV19 to TRBJ1-5; tentative D call: TRBD1 (5 bases). Germline loops: CDR1 LNHDA, CDR2 SQIVND (reference sequence). V was pared by 5 bases and J by 6 bases, with 14 bases between. This CDR3 is 14 amino acids long. CDR3 region: CASSPGTWGQPQHF. DNA of the CDR3: TGTGCCAGTAGTCCGGGGACCTGGGGTCAGCCCCAGCATTTT.

V and J are TRBV29-1 and TRBJ2-7; no reliable D call. Germline V lookup: CDR1 SQVTM, CDR2 ANQGSEA. The CDR3 consists of 12 residues. Trimming removed 7 bases from V and 3 bases from J, with 13 bases in between. CDR3 loop: CSGWEPHYEQYF. The CDR3 coding sequence is TGCAGCGGGTGGGAACCTCACTACGAGCAGTACTTC.

This clonotype has ten or more counts. V usage is TRBV7-2 and J usage is TRBJ1-6; 7 positions agree with TRBD1. Germline V gene data show CDR1 as SGHTA and CDR2 as FQGNSA. This CDR3 has 13 amino acids. Unmatched junction bases numbered 3, after V lost 6 bases and J lost 7 bases. The CDR3 sequence: CASRVQGNSPLHF. The CDR3 region has the DNA TGTGCCAGCAGGGTACAGGGGAATTCACCCCTCCACTTT.

This clonotype was observed at least ten times. The gene calls are TRBV20-1 and TRBJ2-5; 8 positions match TRBD1. CDR1 DFQATT and CDR2 SNEGSKA come from the germline V gene (reference sequence). The CDR3 contains 13 residues. The junction had 5 bases not matched to a gene; V was cut back by 3 bases and J by 5 bases. CDR3 coding DNA: TGCAGTGCTAGCGCAGGGGACAGGGAGACCCAGTACTTC. As protein: CSASAGDRETQYF.

The chain has TRBV19 and TRBJ2-7; perhaps D is TRBD1 or TRBD2 (5 bases each). The CDR3 consists of 14 residues. Germline V gene sequence: CDR1 LNHDA, CDR2 SQIVND (reference sequence). Trimming removed 1 base from V and 7 bases from J, with 14 bases in between. DNA for the CDR3: TGTGCCAGTAGTATAGGGGGGAACATACTGGAGCAGTACTTC. Amino acid sequence: CASSIGGNILEQYF.